The 8 T cell receptor beta chains below all came from one sample that was sequenced in a study of cytomegalovirus exposure and HLA in healthy donors. The PCR had 60 Vbeta and 13 Jbeta primers. Some clones are missing from TCRdb's copy, which holds only in-frame ones; the method was immunoSEQ multiplex PCR. The sample records approximately 150,000 clones, about 80% being singletons. The source material was PBMCs. The receptors stem from a woman aged 40 to 50 in good health and CMV-seronegative.

The V gene is TRBV4-3, the J gene TRBJ2-5; possibly TRBD1 for D (5 bases). The germline gives CDR1 LGHNA, CDR2 YSLEER. There are 15 residues in the CDR3. Deletions cut 0 bases from V and 5 bases from J, with 13 bases between. This chain's CDR3 is CASSQDAGRYETQYF. CDR3 sequence (DNA): TGCGCCAGCAGCCAAGATGCAGGGCGGTATGAGACCCAGTACTTC.

This chain connects TRBV28 to TRBJ1-6; 7 bases agree with TRBD1. CDR3 length: 16 amino acids. V shed 11 bases, J shed 0 bases, and the junction held 10 bases outside the gene matches. Germline V lookup: CDR1 MDHEN, CDR2 SYDVKM. The CDR3 bases are TGTGCCCGTGCCCCGGGACAGCACTCCTATAATTCACCCCTCCACTTT. Translating gives CARAPGQHSYNSPLHF.

V gene TRBV11-3 combines with J gene TRBJ2-7; TRBD1 aligns across 7 bases. The CDR3 is 15 amino acids. CDR1 and CDR2 (germline): SGHNT, YENEEA. J lost 0 bases, V lost 4 bases, and 6 bases had no gene match. DNA for the CDR3: TGTGCCAGCAGCTCCGGGACAGCCCTCTCCTACGAGCAGTACTTC. The encoded protein is CASSSGTALSYEQYF. Drawing the rest from reference TRBV11-3 and TRBJ2-7, the complete variable domain is EAGVVQSPRYKIIEKKQPVAFWCNPISGHNTLYWYLQNLGQGPELLIRYENEEAVDDSQLPKDRFSAERLKGVDSTLKIQPAELGDSAVYLCASSSGTALSYEQYFGPGTRLTVT.

Remarks on this clone: This is likely an artifact of a read error, given a far larger clone one base away. Other DNA sequences in the sample encode the same CDR3. The V and J genes are TRBV28 and TRBJ2-7; 10 bases map to TRBD2. CDR1 and CDR2 from the germline V gene are MDHEN and SYDVKM. V was pared by 7 bases and J by 0 bases, with 9 bases of the junction left unmatched. The CDR3 totals 16 residues. CDR3 nucleotides: TGTGCCAGCACTCTTCAACTAGCGGGATTCTCCTACGAGCAGTACTTC. This translates into CASTLQLAGFSYEQYF.

The V call is TRBV2, the J call TRBJ2-7, with TRBD1 matching 7 bases. This CDR3 has 15 amino acids. Per germline, CDR1 SNHLY and CDR2 FYNNEI. The V gene end was trimmed by 6 bases and the J gene end by 1 base; junction bases not matched to a gene: 9. The CDR3 sequence: CASSGQATPSYEQYF. The CDR3 DNA reads as TGTGCCAGCAGCGGACAGGCGACACCATCCTACGAGCAGTACTTC. Looking up the rest from reference TRBV2 and TRBJ2-7 gives the full variable domain: EPEVTQTPSHQVTQMGQEVILRCVPISNHLYFYWYRQILGQKVEFLVSFYNNEISEKSEIFDDQFSVERPDGSNFTLKIRSTKLEDSAMYFCASSGQATPSYEQYFGPGTRLTVT.

This chain links TRBV18 with TRBJ1-5, with a weak D call TRBD1 (5 bases). The CDR3 contains 13 residues. V was trimmed by 2 bases and J by 5 bases, leaving 7 bases between them. Germline loops: CDR1 KGHSH, CDR2 LQKENI. The CDR3 loop reads CASSPSRDQPQHF. The CDR3, as DNA: TGTGCCAGCTCACCATCCAGGGATCAGCCCCAGCATTTT.

J is TRBJ2-3 and V is TRBV18; TRBD1 aligns across 8 bases. The CDR3 consists of 15 residues. Unmatched junction bases numbered 8, after V lost 5 bases and J lost 4 bases. Germline V gene sequence: CDR1 KGHSH, CDR2 LQKENI. Written as DNA, the CDR3 is TGTGCCAGCTCAGGGACAGGAGGTGTGTCAGATACGCAGTATTTT. Translating gives CASSGTGGVSDTQYF.

The rearrangement links TRBV7-8 to TRBJ2-2, with 9 bases lining up with TRBD2. V lost 5 bases to trimming and J lost 7 bases; unmatched junction nucleotides: 8. The CDR3 consists of 15 residues. Germline lookup yields CDR1 SGHVS and CDR2 FQNEAQ. In nucleotides, the CDR3 is TGTGCCAGCAGCCCCCAGCGGGGGGTCCTCGGGGAGCTGTTTTTT. Translating gives CASSPQRGVLGELFF.